This section outlines one TCR beta chain sequence together with its context. Its antigen is not identified. The PCR made use of 60 Vbeta and 13 Jbeta primers. Profiled with immunoSEQ multiplex PCR; TCRdb holds only in-frame clones, not every one. The sample has roughly 290,000 clones; around nine tenths are singletons. This sample was included in a study of cytomegalovirus exposure and HLA in healthy donors. Findings and limits, study-wide: In a later analysis, DRB1 alleles had the most associated TCRs; HLA-C alleles the fewest.

This receptor was obtained from a woman younger than 35 in good health and CMV-seronegative. Material: PBMCs.

The CDR3 reads CASIVRENIQYF. The CDR3 region has the DNA TGCGCCAGCATTGTCAGGGAAAACATTCAGTACTTC. The chain combines TRBV23-1 with TRBJ2-4; D perhaps matches TRBD1 (5 bases). TRBV23-1 is flagged as an ORF with uncertain function. The CDR3 contains 12 residues. Trimming removed 7 bases from V and 5 bases from J, with 9 bases in between.